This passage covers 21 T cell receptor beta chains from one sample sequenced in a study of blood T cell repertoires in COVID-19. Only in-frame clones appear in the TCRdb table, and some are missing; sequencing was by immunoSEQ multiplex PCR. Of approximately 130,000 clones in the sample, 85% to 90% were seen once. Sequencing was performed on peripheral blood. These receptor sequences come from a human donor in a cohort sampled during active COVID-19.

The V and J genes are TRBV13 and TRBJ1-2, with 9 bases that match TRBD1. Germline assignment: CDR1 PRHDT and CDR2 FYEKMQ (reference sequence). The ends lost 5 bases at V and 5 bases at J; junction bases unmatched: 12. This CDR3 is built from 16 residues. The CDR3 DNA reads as TGTGCCAGCAGCCCCTCCGGGACAGGGTACGTGTATGGCTACACCTTC. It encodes CASSPSGTGYVYGYTF.

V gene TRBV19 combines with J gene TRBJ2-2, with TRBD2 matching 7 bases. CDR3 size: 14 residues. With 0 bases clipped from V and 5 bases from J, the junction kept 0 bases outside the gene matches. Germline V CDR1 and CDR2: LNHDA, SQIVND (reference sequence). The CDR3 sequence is CASSIDGGTGELFF. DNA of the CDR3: TGTGCCAGTAGTATAGACGGGGGGACCGGGGAGCTGTTTTTT.

This CDR3 is CASSDRVGRIAFF. In DNA, the CDR3 is TGTGCCAGCAGTGATCGGGTCGGGAGGATCGCTTTCTTT. V gene TRBV25-1 combines with J gene TRBJ1-1, with no clear D. This CDR3 has 13 amino acids. Per the germline V gene, CDR1 is MGHDK and CDR2 is SYGVNS. Trimming pared 3 bases from V and 11 bases from J, leaving 16 bases between.

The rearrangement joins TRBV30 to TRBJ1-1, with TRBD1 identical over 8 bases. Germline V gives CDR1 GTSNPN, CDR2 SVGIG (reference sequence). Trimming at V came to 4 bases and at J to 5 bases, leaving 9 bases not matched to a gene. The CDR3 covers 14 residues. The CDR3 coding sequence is TGTGCCTGGAATCCCGGGACAGGAGGGACTGAAGCTTTCTTT. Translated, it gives CAWNPGTGGTEAFF.

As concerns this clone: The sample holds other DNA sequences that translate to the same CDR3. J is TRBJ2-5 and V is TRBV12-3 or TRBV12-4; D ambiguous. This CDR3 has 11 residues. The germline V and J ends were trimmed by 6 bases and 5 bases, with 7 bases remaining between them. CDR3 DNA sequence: TGTGCCAGCAGCTCGAGGGAGACCCAGTACTTC. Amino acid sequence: CASSSRETQYF.

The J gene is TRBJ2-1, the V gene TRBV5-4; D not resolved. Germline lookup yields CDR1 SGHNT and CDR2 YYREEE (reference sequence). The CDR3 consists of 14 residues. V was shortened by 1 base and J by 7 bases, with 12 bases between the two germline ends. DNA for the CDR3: TGTGCCAGCAGCTTGACCATGCGAGAGAATGAGCAGTTCTTC. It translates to CASSLTMRENEQFF. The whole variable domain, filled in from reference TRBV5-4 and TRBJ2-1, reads ETGVTQSPTHLIKTRGQQVTLRCSSQSGHNTVSWYQQALGQGPQFIFQYYREEENGRGNFPPRFSGLQFPNYSSELNVNALELDDSALYLCASSLTMRENEQFFGPGTRLTVL.

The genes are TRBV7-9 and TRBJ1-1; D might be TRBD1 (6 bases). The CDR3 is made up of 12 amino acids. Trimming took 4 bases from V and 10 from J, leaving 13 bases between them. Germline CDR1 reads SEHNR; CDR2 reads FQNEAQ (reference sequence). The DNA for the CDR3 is TGTGCCAGCAGCTCCGAGACAGGCGGAGCTTTCTTT. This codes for CASSSETGGAFF.

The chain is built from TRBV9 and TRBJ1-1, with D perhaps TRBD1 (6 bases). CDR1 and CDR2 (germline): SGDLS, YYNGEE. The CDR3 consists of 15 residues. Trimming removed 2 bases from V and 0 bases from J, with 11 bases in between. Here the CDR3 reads CASSVRQDLNTEAFF. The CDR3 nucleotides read TGTGCCAGCAGCGTCCGACAGGACCTGAACACTGAAGCTTTCTTT.

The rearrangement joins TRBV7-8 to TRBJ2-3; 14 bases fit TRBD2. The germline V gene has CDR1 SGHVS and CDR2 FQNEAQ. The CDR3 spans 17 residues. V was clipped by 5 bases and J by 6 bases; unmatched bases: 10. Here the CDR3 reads CASSPSTSGRAVDTQYF. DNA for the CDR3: TGTGCCAGCAGCCCCTCGACTAGCGGGAGGGCCGTGGATACGCAGTATTTT. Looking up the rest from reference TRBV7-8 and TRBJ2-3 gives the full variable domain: GAGVSQSPRYKVAKRGQDVALRCDPISGHVSLFWYQQALGQGPEFLTYFQNEAQLDKSGLPSDRFFAERPEGSVSTLKIQRTQQEDSAVYLCASSPSTSGRAVDTQYFGPGTRLTVL.

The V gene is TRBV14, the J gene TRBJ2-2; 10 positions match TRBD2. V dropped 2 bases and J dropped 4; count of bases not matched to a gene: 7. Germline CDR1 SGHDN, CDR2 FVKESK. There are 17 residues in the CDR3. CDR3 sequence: CASSQLSSGSSTGELFF. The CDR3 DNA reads TGTGCCAGCAGCCAACTGTCTAGCGGGAGTAGCACCGGGGAGCTGTTTTTT.

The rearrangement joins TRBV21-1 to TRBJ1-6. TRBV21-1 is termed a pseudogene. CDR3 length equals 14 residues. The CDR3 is CASSNMTANSPLHF. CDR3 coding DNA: TGTGCCAGCAGCAATATGACTGCTAATTCACCCCTCCACTTT.

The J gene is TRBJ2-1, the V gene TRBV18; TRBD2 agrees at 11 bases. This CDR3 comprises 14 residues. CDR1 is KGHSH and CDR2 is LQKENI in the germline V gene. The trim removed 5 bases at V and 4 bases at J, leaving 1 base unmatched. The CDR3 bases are TGTGCCAGCTCATCTAGCGGGGGGTACAATGAGCAGTTCTTC. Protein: CASSSSGGYNEQFF.

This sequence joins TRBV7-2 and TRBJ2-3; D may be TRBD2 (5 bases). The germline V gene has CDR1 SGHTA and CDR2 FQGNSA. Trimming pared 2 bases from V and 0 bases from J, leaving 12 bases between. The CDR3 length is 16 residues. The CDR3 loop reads CASSLSSGSSTDTQYF. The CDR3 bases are TGTGCCAGCAGCTTATCGAGCGGATCTAGCACAGATACGCAGTATTTT.

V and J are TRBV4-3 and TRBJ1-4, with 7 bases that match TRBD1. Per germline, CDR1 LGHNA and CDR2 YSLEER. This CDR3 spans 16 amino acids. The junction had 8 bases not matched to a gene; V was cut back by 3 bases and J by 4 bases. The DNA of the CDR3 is TGCGCCAGCAGCCAGAATCAGGGACAGAGTAATGAAAAACTGTTTTTT. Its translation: CASSQNQGQSNEKLFF.

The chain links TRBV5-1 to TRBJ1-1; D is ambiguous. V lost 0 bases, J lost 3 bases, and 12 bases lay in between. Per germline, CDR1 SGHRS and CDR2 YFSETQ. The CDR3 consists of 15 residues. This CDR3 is CASSLVQIRDTEAFF. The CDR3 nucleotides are TGCGCCAGCAGCTTGGTGCAGATTCGGGACACTGAAGCTTTCTTT. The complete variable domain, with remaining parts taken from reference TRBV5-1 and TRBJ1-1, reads KAGVTQTPRYLIKTRGQQVTLSCSPISGHRSVSWYQQTPGQGLQFLFEYFSETQRNKGNFPGRFSGRQFSNSRSEMNVSTLELGDSALYLCASSLVQIRDTEAFFGQGTRLTVV.

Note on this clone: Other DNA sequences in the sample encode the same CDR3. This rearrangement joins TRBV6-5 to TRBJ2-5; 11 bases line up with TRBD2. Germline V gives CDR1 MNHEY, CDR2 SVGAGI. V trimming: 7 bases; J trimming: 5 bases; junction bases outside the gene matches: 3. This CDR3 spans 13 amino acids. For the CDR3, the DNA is TGTGCCAGCATTAGGACTAGCGGGGAGACCCAGTACTTC. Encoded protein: CASIRTSGETQYF.

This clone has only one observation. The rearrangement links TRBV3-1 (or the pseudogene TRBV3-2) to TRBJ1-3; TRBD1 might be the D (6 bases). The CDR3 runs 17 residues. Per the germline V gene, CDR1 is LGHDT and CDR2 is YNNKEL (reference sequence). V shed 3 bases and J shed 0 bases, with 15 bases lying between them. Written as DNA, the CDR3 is TGTGCCAGCAGCCAGGAACTTGGGACAACCTCTGGAAACACCATATATTTT. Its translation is CASSQELGTTSGNTIYF.

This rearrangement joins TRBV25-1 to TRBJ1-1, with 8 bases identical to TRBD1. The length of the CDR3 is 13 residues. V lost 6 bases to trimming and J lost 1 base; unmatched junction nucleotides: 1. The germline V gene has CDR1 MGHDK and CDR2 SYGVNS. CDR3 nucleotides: TGTGCCAGCAGCGGACAGGGGAACACTGAAGCTTTCTTT. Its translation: CASSGQGNTEAFF.

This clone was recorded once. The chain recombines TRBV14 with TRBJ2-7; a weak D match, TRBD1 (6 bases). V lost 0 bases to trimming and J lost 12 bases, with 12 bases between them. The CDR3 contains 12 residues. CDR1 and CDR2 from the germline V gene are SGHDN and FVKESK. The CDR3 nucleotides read TGTGCCAGCAGCCAAGAGGGGGCCTACACGTACTTC. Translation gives CASSQEGAYTYF.

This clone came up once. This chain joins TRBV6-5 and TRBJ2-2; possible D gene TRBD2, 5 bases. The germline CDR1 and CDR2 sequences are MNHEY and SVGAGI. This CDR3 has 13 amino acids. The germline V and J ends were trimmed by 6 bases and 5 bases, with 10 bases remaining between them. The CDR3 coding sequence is TGTGCCAGCAGCGGGAAGGTTACCGGGGAGCTGTTTTTT. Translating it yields CASSGKVTGELFF.

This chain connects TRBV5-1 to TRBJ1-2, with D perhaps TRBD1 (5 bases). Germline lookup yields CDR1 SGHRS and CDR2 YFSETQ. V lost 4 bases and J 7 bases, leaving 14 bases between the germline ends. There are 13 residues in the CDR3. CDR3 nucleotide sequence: TGCGCCAGCAGCCTTACAGGTCTTAGTGGCTACACCTTC. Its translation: CASSLTGLSGYTF. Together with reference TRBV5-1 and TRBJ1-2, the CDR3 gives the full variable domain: KAGVTQTPRYLIKTRGQQVTLSCSPISGHRSVSWYQQTPGQGLQFLFEYFSETQRNKGNFPGRFSGRQFSNSRSEMNVSTLELGDSALYLCASSLTGLSGYTFGSGTRLTVV.